A single sample gave rise to the 24 T cell receptor beta chains below, sequenced in a study of stem cell transplantation in POMP-related autoinflammatory disease. Measured with immunoSEQ multiplex PCR; TCRdb has only the in-frame clones, and not every one. The data hold some 69,000 clones, with approximately 91% observed a single time. Material: CD4+ T cells from PBMCs, obtained after stem cell transplantation. Receptors were obtained from a human patient with POMP-related autoinflammation and immune dysregulation (PRAID). The T cells may partly be graft donor cells.

This clone was found once. The chain recombines TRBV3-1 (or the pseudogene TRBV3-2) with TRBJ1-3, with 8 bases identical to TRBD1. Trimming took 3 bases from V and 3 from J; bases not matched to a gene: 7. CDR1 LGHDT and CDR2 YNNKEL come from the germline V gene (reference sequence). This CDR3 has 16 residues. CDR3 bases: TGTGCCAGCAGCCACAGACCCAGGGGGCTTGGAAACACCATATATTTT. It translates to CASSHRPRGLGNTIYF.

This sequence joins TRBV14 and TRBJ2-1, with TRBD2 matching over 8 bases. CDR1 is SGHDN and CDR2 is FVKESK in the germline V gene. Trimming cost V 6 bases and J 9 bases; bases outside gene matches: 4. The CDR3 has 12 residues. The CDR3 DNA reads TGTGCCAGCAGTAACGGGAGGGCTGAGCAGTTCTTC. This translates into CASSNGRAEQFF.

CDR3 nucleotide sequence: TGCGCCAGCAGCAAAATAGCGGGGAGGCAAGAGACCCAGTACTTC. Protein product: CASSKIAGRQETQYF. The chain combines TRBV5-1 with TRBJ2-5, with TRBD2 matching 8 bases. V shed 4 bases, J shed 2 bases, and the junction held 7 bases outside the gene matches. CDR1 is SGHRS, CDR2 YFSETQ, per germline. This CDR3 spans 15 amino acids.

The rearrangement links TRBV3-1 (or the pseudogene TRBV3-2) to TRBJ2-7; TRBD1 matches 9 bases. V shed 1 base, J shed 4 bases, and the junction held 8 bases outside the gene matches. The CDR3 extends over 16 amino acids. The germline V gene has CDR1 LGHDT and CDR2 YNNKEL (reference sequence). For the CDR3, the DNA is TGTGCCAGCAGCCAAGGGGTGGGGACAGGGATGTACGAGCAGTACTTC. Protein product: CASSQGVGTGMYEQYF.

The V call is TRBV4-1, the J call TRBJ2-7; D tentatively reads TRBD1 or TRBD2 (5 bases each). V was trimmed by 1 base and J by 6 bases, leaving 19 bases between them. Germline CDR1 MGHRA, CDR2 YSYEKL. The CDR3 consists of 16 residues. CDR3 loop: CASSQVKGPDFREQYF. For the CDR3, the DNA is TGCGCCAGCAGCCAAGTAAAGGGACCGGACTTTCGCGAGCAGTACTTC.

The J gene is TRBJ2-1, the V gene TRBV18; D perhaps matches TRBD1 (5 bases). This CDR3 contains 17 residues. In germline, CDR1 is KGHSH, CDR2 LQKENI. Trimming took 3 bases from V and 0 from J, leaving 15 bases between them. CDR3 sequence (DNA): TGTGCCAGCTCACCTCCGATGGGGCAGAGCTCCTACAATGAGCAGTTCTTC. Protein sequence: CASSPPMGQSSYNEQFF.

The chain carries TRBV28 and TRBJ2-3; D may be TRBD1 (5 bases). V was clipped by 10 bases and J by 0 bases, with 11 bases between them. Germline V gives CDR1 MDHEN, CDR2 SYDVKM. The CDR3 runs 13 residues. CDR3 coding DNA: TGTGCCATTCAAGGGGCTAGCACAGATACGCAGTATTTT. Its translation is CAIQGASTDTQYF.

A single count supports this clone. The chain couples TRBV19 to TRBJ1-2, with D possibly TRBD1 on 5 matching bases. V was shortened by 1 base and J by 7 bases, with 16 bases between the two germline ends. The CDR3 loop spans 15 amino acids. In germline, CDR1 is LNHDA, CDR2 SQIVND (reference sequence). The CDR3 region has the DNA TGTGCCAGTAGTATAGGTGCAGGGACGCGGAGTGGCTACACCTTC. Its protein product is CASSIGAGTRSGYTF.

The chain couples TRBV28 to TRBJ2-2; TRBD2 matches 8 bases. With 6 bases clipped from V and 3 bases from J, the junction kept 9 bases outside the gene matches. CDR3 size: 16 residues. From germline, CDR1 is MDHEN and CDR2 SYDVKM. The CDR3 DNA reads TGTGCCAGCAGGGGGAAGCGGGAGTTTGACACCGGGGAGCTGTTTTTT. Residues: CASRGKREFDTGELFF. The variable domain in full, completed from reference TRBV28 and TRBJ2-2, reads DVKVTQSSRYLVKRTGEKVFLECVQDMDHENMFWYRQDPGLGLRLIYFSYDVKMKEKGDIPEGYSVSREKKERFSLILESASTNQTSMYLCASRGKREFDTGELFFGEGSRLTVL.

The CDR3 loop reads CASRLNSGNTIYF. As DNA, the CDR3 is TGTGCCAGCAGGTTAAACTCTGGAAACACCATATATTTT. This chain connects TRBV28 to TRBJ1-3; D remains ambiguous. CDR1 is MDHEN and CDR2 is SYDVKM in the germline V gene. The CDR3 length is 13 residues. V was cut by 6 bases and J by 0 bases, with 6 bases left in between.

The CDR3 DNA is TGTGCCAGCAGCCAAGAGGGAGAAAAACTGTTTTTT. Translating it yields CASSQEGEKLFF. The genes are TRBV3-1 (or the pseudogene TRBV3-2) and TRBJ1-4; no clear D gene. Germline V gene lookup returns CDR1 LGHDT and CDR2 YNNKEL (reference sequence). The CDR3 spans 12 residues. The germline V and J ends were trimmed by 0 bases and 8 bases, with 4 bases remaining between them.

The CDR3 is CASSQAWAGRTEAFF. CDR3 nucleotides: TGTGCCAGCAGCCAAGCTTGGGCCGGGAGGACTGAAGCTTTCTTT. J is TRBJ1-1 and V is TRBV3-1 (or the pseudogene TRBV3-2); D is uncertain. The germline V and J ends were trimmed by 1 base and 5 bases, with 14 bases remaining between them. Germline V gene data show CDR1 as LGHDT and CDR2 as YNNKEL (reference sequence). This CDR3 has 15 residues.

This chain links TRBV7-3 with TRBJ2-3; D possibly corresponds to TRBD2 (6 bases). The length of the CDR3 is 16 residues. Per germline, CDR1 SGHTA and CDR2 FQGTGA. V gave up 2 bases and J gave up 3 bases, with 15 bases separating them. The CDR3 DNA follows: TGTGCCAGCAGCTTAGGTGGGGGGTACCCTACAGATACGCAGTATTTT. The encoded protein is CASSLGGGYPTDTQYF.

The DNA for the CDR3 is TGTGCCAGCAGCCTACGGGTGGGTTCGGGCAATCAGCCCCAGCATTTT. Residues: CASSLRVGSGNQPQHF. This sequence joins TRBV5-6 and TRBJ1-5; D is unresolved. Germline values: CDR1 SGHDT, CDR2 YYEEEE. The ends were cut back, 4 bases at V and 2 bases at J, with 16 bases in the middle. CDR3 size: 16 residues.

This chain uses TRBV29-1 with TRBJ1-4, with D tentatively TRBD1 (5 bases). Deletions cut 5 bases from V and 8 bases from J, with 12 bases between. CDR1 and CDR2 (germline): SQVTM, ANQGSEA. The length of the CDR3 is 12 residues. CDR3 in DNA: TGCAGCGTTATCGAGGGGAGGGAAAAACTGTTTTTT. Translated, it gives CSVIEGREKLFF.

This sequence joins TRBV18 and TRBJ2-1; no clear D. The germline V gene encodes CDR1 KGHSH and CDR2 LQKENI. V lost 3 bases and J 4 bases, leaving 13 bases between the germline ends. The CDR3 is 15 amino acids. The CDR3 DNA is TGTGCCAGCTCACCGACAAGAGCTGGGTACAATGAGCAGTTCTTC. Its protein is CASSPTRAGYNEQFF. Using reference TRBV18 and TRBJ2-1 for the parts outside the CDR3, the full variable domain is NAGVMQNPRHLVRRRGQEARLRCSPMKGHSHVYWYRQLPEEGLKFMVYLQKENIIDESGMPKERFSAEFPKEGPSILRIQQVVRGDSAAYFCASSPTRAGYNEQFFGPGTRLTVL.

V is TRBV3-1 (or the pseudogene TRBV3-2) and J is TRBJ1-6; maybe TRBD1 (6 bases). The germline V gene encodes CDR1 LGHDT and CDR2 YNNKEL (reference sequence). CDR3 length equals 15 residues. V dropped 1 base and J dropped 4 bases, with 8 bases sitting between them. CDR3 bases: TGTGCCAGCAGCCAAGCTCAGGGGTATAATTCACCCCTCCACTTT. As protein: CASSQAQGYNSPLHF.

The rearrangement uses TRBV5-1 and TRBJ2-7, with D possibly TRBD1 on 6 matching bases. CDR1 and CDR2 (germline): SGHRS, YFSETQ. There are 14 residues in the CDR3. V lost 0 bases and J 9 bases, leaving 16 bases between the germline ends. In DNA form, the CDR3 reads TGCGCCAGCAGCTTGGAGCAGGGGCATTGGGTGCAGTACTTC. Translation: CASSLEQGHWVQYF.

This clone was seen a handful of times. This chain joins TRBV9 and TRBJ2-3; TRBD2 matches at 7 bases. The CDR3 contains 15 residues. The germline gives CDR1 SGDLS, CDR2 YYNGEE. V lost 0 bases, J lost 4 bases, and 5 bases stayed unmatched. Here the CDR3 reads CASSVGAGESDTQYF. CDR3 bases: TGTGCCAGCAGCGTAGGGGCGGGAGAGTCAGATACGCAGTATTTT.

The V gene is TRBV6-1, the J gene TRBJ2-1; D remains unclear. The germline V gene has CDR1 MNHNS and CDR2 SASEGT. Deletions cut 2 bases from V and 10 bases from J, with 6 bases between. This CDR3 comprises 11 residues. The CDR3 loop reads CASSELIEQFF. DNA for the CDR3: TGTGCCAGCAGTGAACTCATAGAGCAGTTCTTC.

The sample holds a few counts of this clone. This chain joins TRBV7-9 and TRBJ2-5, with D possibly matching TRBD2 (6 bases). CDR1 is SEHNR, CDR2 FQNEAQ, per germline (reference sequence). Trimming stripped 2 bases from V and 5 bases from J, with 18 bases between. The CDR3 covers 16 residues. Here the CDR3 DNA reads TGTGCCAGCAGCTTAATTTGGGGGGAGAGGCGGGAGACCCAGTACTTC. This gives the protein CASSLIWGERRETQYF.

The CDR3 here is CASRGMNTEAFF. In DNA form, the CDR3 reads TGTGCCTCTAGGGGTATGAACACTGAAGCTTTCTTT. The chain recombines TRBV19 with TRBJ1-1; a weak D match, TRBD1 (5 bases). V was shortened by 11 bases and J by 0 bases, with 10 bases between the two germline ends. The CDR3 is 12 residues long. Germline CDR1 is LNHDA and CDR2 is SQIVND (reference sequence). Filled out from reference TRBV19 and TRBJ1-1, the complete variable domain reads DGGITQSPKYLFRKEGQNVTLSCEQNLNHDAMYWYRQDPGQGLRLIYYSQIVNDFQKGDIAEGYSVSREKKESFPLTVTSAQKNPTAFYLCASRGMNTEAFFGQGTRLTVV.

This chain links TRBV6-5 with TRBJ1-2, with D possibly matching TRBD1 (5 bases). Germline V gives CDR1 MNHEY, CDR2 SVGAGI. V lost 6 bases, J lost 0 bases, and 11 bases lay in between. This CDR3 spans 14 amino acids. The CDR3 is CASRGGTTNYGYTF. Here the CDR3 DNA reads TGTGCCAGCAGGGGGGGAACCACTAACTATGGCTACACCTTC.

This clone occurred once. J is TRBJ2-1 and V is TRBV7-3; the match to TRBD2 covers 9 bases. J was trimmed by 6 bases and V by 4 bases; bases with no gene match: 10. This CDR3 region has 16 residues. The germline CDR1 and CDR2 sequences are SGHTA and FQGTGA. The chain's CDR3 is CASSSPAGLALNEQFF. As DNA, the CDR3 is TGTGCCAGCAGCTCACCCGCGGGACTAGCACTCAATGAGCAGTTCTTC.